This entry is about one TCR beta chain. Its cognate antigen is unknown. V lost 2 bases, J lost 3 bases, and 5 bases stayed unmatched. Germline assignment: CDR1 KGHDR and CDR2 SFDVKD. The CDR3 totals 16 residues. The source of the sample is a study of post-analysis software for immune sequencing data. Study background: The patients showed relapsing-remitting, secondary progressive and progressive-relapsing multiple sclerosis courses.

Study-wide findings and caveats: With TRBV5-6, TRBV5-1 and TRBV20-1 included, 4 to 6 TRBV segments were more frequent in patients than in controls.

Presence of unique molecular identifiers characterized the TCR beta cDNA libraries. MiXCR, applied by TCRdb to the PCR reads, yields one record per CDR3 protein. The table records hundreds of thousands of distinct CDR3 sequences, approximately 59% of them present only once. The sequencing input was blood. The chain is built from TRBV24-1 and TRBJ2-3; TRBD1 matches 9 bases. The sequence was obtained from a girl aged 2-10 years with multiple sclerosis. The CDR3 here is CATSDSRQGGTDTQYF. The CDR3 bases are TGTGCCACCAGTGATTCCAGACAGGGGGGGACAGATACGCAGTATTTT.